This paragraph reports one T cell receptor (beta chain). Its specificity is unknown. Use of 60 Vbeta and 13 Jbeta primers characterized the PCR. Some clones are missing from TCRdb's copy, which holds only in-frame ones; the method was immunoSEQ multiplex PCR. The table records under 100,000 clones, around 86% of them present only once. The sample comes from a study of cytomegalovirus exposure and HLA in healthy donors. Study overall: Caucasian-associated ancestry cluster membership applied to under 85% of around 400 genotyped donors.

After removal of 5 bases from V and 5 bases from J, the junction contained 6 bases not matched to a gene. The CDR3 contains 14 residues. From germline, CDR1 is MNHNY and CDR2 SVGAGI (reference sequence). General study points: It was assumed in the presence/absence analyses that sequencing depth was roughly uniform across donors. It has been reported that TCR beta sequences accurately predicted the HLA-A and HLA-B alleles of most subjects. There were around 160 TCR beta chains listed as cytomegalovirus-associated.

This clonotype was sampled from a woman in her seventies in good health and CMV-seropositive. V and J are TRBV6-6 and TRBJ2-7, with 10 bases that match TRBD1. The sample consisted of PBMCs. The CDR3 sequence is CASSGTTGGDEQYF. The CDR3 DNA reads TGTGCCAGCAGTGGAACGACAGGGGGCGACGAGCAGTACTTC.